One and the same sample provided the 19 T cell receptor beta chains below, sequenced in a study of T-cell memory formation after mild COVID-19 (dated by TCRdb to the early 2020s). The protocol used for the library was 5' RACE. Data came from an Illumina NovaSeq 6000. Through fastp at Q25 and MiXCR, TCRdb rebuilt clones from the public reads, retaining in-frame beta chains. Every distinct CDR3 protein forms one entry, paired with its most common genes and DNA. The sample data list just over 200,000 distinct CDR3 sequences, and roughly 10% of these were observed just once. The leading ten clones occupy approximately 3.3% of the sample. Sequencing was carried out using PBMCs or a T cell subset sorted from them (not recorded which). The receptors here all came from a man between 18 and 29 years old who had mild COVID-19 (a few samples of this study predate the infection). The sample titles of this study are shuffled in the database, so cell type and time point are left out; the donor was told from shared clones.

This clonotype was found a few times. The rearrangement joins TRBV7-3 to TRBJ1-1, with TRBD1 as a possible D gene (6 bases). In germline, CDR1 is SGHTA, CDR2 FQGTGA. V was cut by 5 bases and J by 5 bases, with 15 bases left in between. CDR3 length equals 14 residues. The DNA for the CDR3 is TGTGCCAGCAGCCCTCAGGGGCTAATGACTGAAGCTTTCTTT. Translation: CASSPQGLMTEAFF. Using reference TRBV7-3 and TRBJ1-1 for the parts outside the CDR3, the full variable domain is GAGVSQTPSNKVTEKGKYVELRCDPISGHTALYWYRQSLGQGPEFLIYFQGTGAADDSGLPNDRFFAVRPEGSVSTLKIQRTERGDSAVYLCASSPQGLMTEAFFGQGTRLTVV.

This chain connects TRBV14 to TRBJ2-2, with D possibly TRBD1 on 6 matching bases. V dropped 2 bases and J dropped 3 bases, with 10 bases sitting between them. The CDR3 loop spans 15 amino acids. Germline V gene lookup returns CDR1 SGHDN and CDR2 FVKESK. The CDR3 bases are TGTGCCAGCAGCCAAAGGACAGATCACACCGGGGAGCTGTTTTTT. Protein: CASSQRTDHTGELFF.

This chain uses TRBV7-3 with TRBJ1-2; D is possibly TRBD1 (5 bases). The ends were cut back, 5 bases at V and 4 bases at J, with 14 bases in the middle. The CDR3 is 14 amino acids. Per the germline V gene, CDR1 is SGHTA and CDR2 is FQGTGA. Here the CDR3 reads CASSAGGGLYGYTF. For the CDR3, the DNA is TGTGCCAGCAGCGCGGGGGGAGGACTCTATGGCTACACCTTC.

There are a few counts of this clonotype. V is TRBV6-1 and J is TRBJ1-6; perhaps TRBD1 as D (5 bases). From germline, CDR1 is MNHNS and CDR2 SASEGT. The CDR3 is 17 residues long. Trimming took 6 bases from V and 6 from J, leaving 21 bases between them. The CDR3, as DNA: TGTGCCAGCAGCTCAGATTTCGGGACGGTCGGTAATTCACCCCTCCACTTT. Encoded protein: CASSSDFGTVGNSPLHF.

The chain joins TRBV10-1 to TRBJ2-2, with D perhaps matching TRBD1 (6 bases). CDR3 size: 15 residues. Deletions cut 2 bases from V and 3 bases from J, with 10 bases between. CDR1 WNHNN and CDR2 SYGVQD come from the germline V gene (reference sequence). CDR3 sequence reads: CASSESTGYTGELFF. The CDR3, as DNA: TGCGCCAGCAGTGAGAGTACAGGGTACACCGGGGAGCTGTTTTTT.

This clonotype was counted only a few times. This sequence joins TRBV12-3 or TRBV12-4 and TRBJ1-1; no reliable D call. The CDR3 extends over 14 amino acids. V was clipped by 3 bases and J by 5 bases, with 13 bases between them. This CDR3 is CASSFPDLGTEAFF. The CDR3 DNA is TGTGCCAGCAGTTTCCCGGACTTGGGGACTGAAGCTTTCTTT.

This clonotype was counted between two and nine times. V and J are TRBV7-2 and TRBJ1-2, with a weak D call TRBD1 (6 bases). V was clipped by 3 bases and J by 6 bases, with 8 bases between them. Germline assignment: CDR1 SGHTA and CDR2 FQGNSA. CDR3 size: 12 residues. The CDR3 loop reads CASSLYRDGYTF. CDR3 bases: TGTGCCAGCAGCTTGTACAGGGATGGCTACACCTTC. Full variable domain (rest looked up from reference TRBV7-2 and TRBJ1-2): GAGVSQSPSNKVTEKGKDVELRCDPISGHTALYWYRQSLGQGLEFLIYFQGNSAPDKSGLPSDRFSAERTGGSVSTLTIQRTQQEDSAVYLCASSLYRDGYTFGSGTRLTVV.

With regard to this clonotype: Being one base from a much bigger clone, this may be a read error. The chain employs TRBV7-2 and TRBJ2-1; TRBD2 matches at 8 bases. Trimming took 5 bases from V and 9 from J; bases not matched to a gene: 15. The CDR3 length is 16 residues. Germline lookup yields CDR1 SGHTA and CDR2 FQGNSA. The CDR3 coding sequence is TGTGCCAGCAGCCGAGCGTTGGTAGCGGGGAACAGTGAGCAGTTCTTC. This encodes CASSRALVAGNSEQFF.

The rearrangement uses TRBV9 and TRBJ1-1; the match to TRBD1 covers 12 bases. Germline V lookup: CDR1 SGDLS, CDR2 YYNGEE. Germline trimming cut 0 bases from V and 3 bases from J; bases unmatched to any gene: 3. The CDR3 spans 16 residues. The CDR3 is CASSVEGQGAYTEAFF. CDR3 coding DNA: TGTGCCAGCAGCGTAGAGGGACAGGGGGCATACACTGAAGCTTTCTTT.

The V call is TRBV20-1, the J call TRBJ2-1; D is uncertain. Deletions cut 6 bases from V and 0 bases from J, with 12 bases between. Germline V gives CDR1 DFQATT, CDR2 SNEGSKA (reference sequence). The CDR3 sequence is 14 residues long. CDR3 residues: CSARRGSSYNEQFF. CDR3 sequence (DNA): TGCAGTGCGCGCCGCGGCAGCTCCTACAATGAGCAGTTCTTC.

This clonotype turned up a few times. This chain links TRBV9 with TRBJ1-6, with TRBD1 matching over 7 bases. Trimming at V came to 4 bases and at J to 14 bases, leaving 9 bases not matched to a gene. This CDR3 has 13 amino acids. Germline V lookup: CDR1 SGDLS, CDR2 YYNGEE. CDR3 sequence (DNA): TGTGCCAGCAGCCCCCGACAGGGAACGACCCTCCACTTT. Translation: CASSPRQGTTLHF. Using reference TRBV9 and TRBJ1-6 for the parts outside the CDR3, the full variable domain is DSGVTQTPKHLITATGQRVTLRCSPRSGDLSVYWYQQSLDQGLQFLIQYYNGEERAKGNILERFSAQQFPDLHSELNLSSLELGDSALYFCASSPRQGTTLHFGNGTRLTVT.

This clonotype was found many times. The rearrangement joins TRBV7-7 to TRBJ2-3; D is uncertain. In germline, CDR1 is SSHAT, CDR2 FNYEAQ (reference sequence). The CDR3 extends over 13 amino acids. V gave up 1 base and J gave up 5 bases, with 7 bases separating them. The CDR3 sequence: CASSLGYGDTQYF. The DNA for the CDR3 is TGTGCCAGCAGCTTAGGGTATGGAGATACGCAGTATTTT.

This clonotype came up many times. The chain joins TRBV12-3 or TRBV12-4 to TRBJ2-3; D unresolved. The germline V and J ends were trimmed by 1 base and 14 bases, with 13 bases remaining between them. This CDR3 spans 12 amino acids. CDR3 in DNA: TGTGCCAGCAGTTTAGACTGGGGAAATCCGTATTTT. Its protein is CASSLDWGNPYF.

The chain carries TRBV28 and TRBJ2-2, with D possibly matching TRBD2 (5 bases). This CDR3 is 13 amino acids long. The germline V gene encodes CDR1 MDHEN and CDR2 SYDVKM. Trimming removed 4 bases at V and 6 bases at J, with 9 bases between. CDR3 sequence (DNA): TGTGCCAGCAGTTCGGACTTGCCCGGGGAGCTGTTTTTT. This gives the protein CASSSDLPGELFF.

The J gene is TRBJ1-2, the V gene TRBV20-1; D not resolved. The CDR3 has 10 amino acids. CDR1 is DFQATT and CDR2 is SNEGSKA in the germline V gene (reference sequence). V was trimmed by 0 bases and J by 8 bases, leaving 4 bases between them. The CDR3 here is CSARDYGYTF. The CDR3 DNA follows: TGCAGTGCTAGAGATTACGGCTACACCTTC.

This clonotype was counted between two and nine times. The rearrangement uses TRBV18 and TRBJ2-5; D is perhaps TRBD2 (6 bases). The CDR3 is made up of 13 amino acids. In germline, CDR1 is KGHSH, CDR2 LQKENI. Trimming cost V 4 bases and J 3 bases, with 9 bases left between them. The CDR3 region has the DNA TGTGCCAGCTCACGGGGCGGGAAAGAGACCCAGTACTTC. Translated: CASSRGGKETQYF.

The chain employs TRBV27 and TRBJ2-3; no clear D. The V gene lost 5 bases and the J gene lost 7 bases, with 10 bases spanning the gap. This CDR3 contains 12 residues. CDR1 MNHEY and CDR2 SMNVEV come from the germline V gene (reference sequence). The chain's CDR3 is CASSPGPNTQYF. Here the CDR3 DNA reads TGTGCCAGCAGTCCTGGACCGAATACGCAGTATTTT.

This clonotype appeared a few times. V gene TRBV2 combines with J gene TRBJ2-4; tentatively, D is TRBD2 (5 bases). Germline CDR1 reads SNHLY; CDR2 reads FYNNEI. Trimming left V 8 bases short and J 5 bases short, with 7 bases between. CDR3 length: 11 residues. Here the CDR3 DNA reads TGTGCCAGCGGACTGGAAAACATTCAGTACTTC. Residues: CASGLENIQYF.

The sample holds one count of this clonotype. The rearrangement uses TRBV5-8 and TRBJ2-7; TRBD1 might be the D (6 bases). Germline CDR1 reads SGHTS; CDR2 reads YDEGEE. V was cut by 4 bases and J by 5 bases, with 16 bases left in between. CDR3 length: 14 amino acids. The CDR3 protein is CASSPWAGVHEQYV. In DNA form, the CDR3 reads TGTGCCAGCAGCCCCTGGGCAGGGGTACACGAGCAGTACGTC.